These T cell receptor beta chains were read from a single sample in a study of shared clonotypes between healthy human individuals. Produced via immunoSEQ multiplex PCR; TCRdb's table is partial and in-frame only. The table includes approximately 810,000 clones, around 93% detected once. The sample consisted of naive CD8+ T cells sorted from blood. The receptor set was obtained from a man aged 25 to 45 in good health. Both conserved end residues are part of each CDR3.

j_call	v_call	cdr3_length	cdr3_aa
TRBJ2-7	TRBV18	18	CASSPPGGITRFSYEQYF
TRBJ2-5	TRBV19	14	CASEPGQGMKTQYF
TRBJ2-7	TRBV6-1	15	CASSVYQGGSYEQYF
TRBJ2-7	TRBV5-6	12	CASSPGQASKYF
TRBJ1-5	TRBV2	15	CASSEGQFSNQPQHF
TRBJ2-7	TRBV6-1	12	CASRQGDYEQYF
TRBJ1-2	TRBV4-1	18	CASSQDEAGIPLNYGYTF
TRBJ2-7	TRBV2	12	CASSDYSYEQYF
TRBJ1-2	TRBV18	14	CASSPRHLPYGYTF
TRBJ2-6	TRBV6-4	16	CASMGRGRSGANVLTF
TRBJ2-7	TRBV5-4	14	CASSYRDTAYEQYF
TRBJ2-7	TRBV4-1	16	CASSQDQAGASYEQYF
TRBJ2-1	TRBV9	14	CASSAGIIYNEQFF
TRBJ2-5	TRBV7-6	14	CASSPESVQETQYF
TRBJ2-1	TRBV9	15	CASSVGTSSYNEQFF
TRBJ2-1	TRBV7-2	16	CASSPLEGASWNEQFF
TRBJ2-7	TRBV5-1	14	CASSSLGLAREQYF
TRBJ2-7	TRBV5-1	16	CASSVGTSGAAYEQYF
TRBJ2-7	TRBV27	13	CASSFNENYEQYF
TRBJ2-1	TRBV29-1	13	CSGGLADTNEQFF
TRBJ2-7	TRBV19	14	CASSITSRSYEQYF
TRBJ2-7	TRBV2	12	CASREEVSVQYF
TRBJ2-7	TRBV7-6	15	CASSLGSGASYEQYF
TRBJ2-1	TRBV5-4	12	CASSLVNNEQFF
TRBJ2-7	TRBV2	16	CASRQNGQGLSYEQYF
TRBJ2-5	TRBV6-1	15	CASSARDRGVVAQYF
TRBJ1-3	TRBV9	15	CASSVGKGSGNTIYF
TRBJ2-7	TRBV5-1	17	CASSLGAGTGLIYEQYF
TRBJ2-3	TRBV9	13	CASSATGTDTQYF
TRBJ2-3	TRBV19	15	CASSIWGGGTDTQYF
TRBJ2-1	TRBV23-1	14	CASSQLASYNEQFF
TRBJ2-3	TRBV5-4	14	CASSLGTGVDTQYF
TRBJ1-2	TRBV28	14	CASRGHGQPYGYTF
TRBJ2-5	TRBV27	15	CASSLGGRARETQYF
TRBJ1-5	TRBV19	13	CASSFWGSEAQHF